Listed below are T cell receptor beta chains from one sample, sequenced in a study of CD8+CD57+ T cells in acquired aplastic anemia. From the reads, TCRdb called clonotypes with MiXCR, one entry per CDR3 protein. The top ten clones hold 2% to 3% of a sample with 100,000 to 150,000 distinct CDR3 sequences, nearly 40% of them seen once. The sequenced sample was sorted CD4+, CD8+, or CD8+CD57+ T cells (not recorded which) from PBMCs. The receptor set was obtained from a human donor with aplastic anemia. CDR3s include the opening cysteine and the closing phenylalanine or tryptophan. The D gene is left open where the match is weak. Clone size is shown for a subset of rows, as once, few, many or a class of expanded clone.

cdr3_aa cdr3_nt v_call clone_size j_call d_call
CASSQDGTGTYEQYF TGTGCCAGCAGCCAAGACGGGACAGGCACCTACGAGCAGTACTTC TRBV7-6 - TRBJ2-7 TRBD1
CATSVTGYGYTF TGTGCCACCTCCGTAACAGGATATGGCTACACCTTC TRBV24-1 many TRBJ1-2 -
CASSWAGNTEAFF TGTGCCAGCAGCTGGGCAGGGAACACTGAAGCTTTCTTT TRBV7-2 - TRBJ1-1 -
CASRDKETQHF TGTGCCAGCAGGGATAAAGAGACCCAGCATTTT TRBV7-9 - TRBJ1-5 -
CASSVVGAHDTQYF TGTGCCAGCAGCGTAGTCGGAGCCCACGATACGCAGTATTTT TRBV9 once TRBJ2-3 -
CASSSRRTGNTGELFF TGTGCCAGCAGCTCGCGTCGGACAGGGAACACCGGGGAGCTGTTTTTT TRBV7-3 few TRBJ2-2 TRBD1
CASSVAPAGVSFF TGTGCCAGCAGCGTAGCCCCGGCCGGGGTAAGCTTCTTT TRBV9 many TRBJ1-1 -
CASSSTGDSTDTQYF TGCGCCAGCAGCTCCACAGGGGATAGCACAGATACGCAGTATTTT TRBV5-1 many TRBJ2-3 TRBD1
CSAREQGDTIYF TGCAGTGCTAGAGAACAAGGGGACACCATATATTTT TRBV20-1 once TRBJ1-3 -
CASSPQFANLGEQYF TGTGCCAGCTCACCACAGTTTGCCAATCTGGGCGAGCAGTACTTC TRBV18 few TRBJ2-7 -
CSAQEGAGNQPQHF TGCAGTGCTCAGGAGGGGGCGGGCAATCAGCCCCAGCATTTT TRBV20-1 many TRBJ1-5 TRBD1
CASSFQGGGSYNEQFF TGCGCCAGCAGCTTTCAGGGGGGCGGGTCTTACAATGAGCAGTTCTTC TRBV5-1 many TRBJ2-1 -
CATSRGPGHGYTF TGTGCCACCAGCAGAGGTCCGGGACATGGCTACACCTTC TRBV15 - TRBJ1-2 -
CASSRQAGTEAFF TGTGCCAGCAGTCGACAGGCTGGCACTGAAGCTTTCTTT TRBV6-5 many TRBJ1-1 -
CASSQGRTAGYTF TGTGCCAGCAGCCAAGGGAGGACAGCCGGCTACACCTTC TRBV3-1 many TRBJ1-2 -
CASSLRASNYNEQFF TGTGCCAGCAGTTTAAGGGCGTCTAACTACAATGAGCAGTTCTTC TRBV27 - TRBJ2-1 -
CASSAGGVSEQYF TGTGCCAGCAGCGCGGGAGGGGTTTCCGAGCAGTACTTC TRBV5-4 many TRBJ2-7 TRBD2
CASSLLGAGRRNEQFF TGTGCCAGCTCACTTCTCGGGGCTGGGCGCAGGAATGAGCAGTTCTTC TRBV18 - TRBJ2-1 -
CASSPGPTQGWRETQYF TGTGCCAGCAGCCCAGGCCCCACACAGGGGTGGAGGGAGACCCAGTACTTC TRBV7-3 many TRBJ2-5 TRBD1
CSVGGRGYGYTF TGCAGCGTTGGGGGCCGGGGCTATGGCTACACCTTC TRBV29-1 - TRBJ1-2 -
CASSSPPQGGSPLHF TGTGCCAGCAGTTCTCCCCCCCAGGGAGGGTCACCCCTCCACTTT TRBV28 few TRBJ1-6 -
CASSGGQRGNEKLFF TGTGCCAGTAGTGGGGGACAGCGGGGGAATGAAAAACTGTTTTTT TRBV19 many TRBJ1-4 TRBD1
CSVDSDFYNEQFF TGCAGCGTTGACTCGGACTTCTACAATGAGCAGTTCTTC TRBV29-1 - TRBJ2-1 -
CASSDGTAGNTIYF TGTGCCAGCAGTGACGGGACAGCCGGAAACACCATATATTTT TRBV12-3/TRBV12-4 - TRBJ1-3 TRBD1
CASSESGRDGYTF TGTGCCAGCAGTGAATCGGGCAGGGACGGCTACACCTTC TRBV6-1 many TRBJ1-2 -
CSASRWGFNEQFF TGCAGTGCTAGTAGGTGGGGGTTCAATGAGCAGTTCTTC TRBV20-1 - TRBJ2-1 -
CASIRGYNYGYTF TGTGCCAGCATTAGAGGATATAACTATGGCTACACCTTC TRBV2 - TRBJ1-2 -
CASSYSMVRGDGYTF TGTGCCAGCAGTTACTCGATGGTCAGGGGTGATGGCTACACCTTC TRBV6-2/TRBV6-3 - TRBJ1-2 -
CASSPQDRGNTIYF TGTGCCAGCAGCCCGCAAGACAGGGGAAACACCATATATTTT TRBV9 many TRBJ1-3 -
CSARVRLDTQYF TGCAGTGCTAGAGTTAGGTTGGATACGCAGTATTTT TRBV20-1 - TRBJ2-3 -
CASSQVGGTEAFF TGTGCCAGCAGCCAAGTTGGGGGGACTGAAGCTTTCTTT TRBV3-1 many TRBJ1-1 -
CASRDRGTSGNTF TGTGCCAGTAGGGACAGGGGGACCTCTGGAAACACCTTC TRBV19 - TRBJ1-2 TRBD1
CASSLASRRTEQYF TGTGCCAGCAGCTTAGCTAGTCGCAGGACCGAGCAGTACTTC TRBV7-8 many TRBJ2-7 -
CASSHPGLAGGEQFF TGTGCCAGCAGCCACCCGGGACTAGCGGGAGGTGAGCAGTTCTTC TRBV3-1 - TRBJ2-1 TRBD2
CASSSLTTETQYF TGTGCCAGCTCATCCTTGACAACGGAGACCCAGTACTTC TRBV18 many TRBJ2-5 -
CASSLEGPGVYEQYF TGCGCCAGCAGCTTGGAGGGCCCCGGGGTCTACGAGCAGTACTTC TRBV5-1 - TRBJ2-7 -
CASRSMGRTGELFF TGTGCCAGCAGGTCTATGGGGCGGACCGGGGAGCTGTTTTTT TRBV6-1 few TRBJ2-2 -
CASSIGPSAQHF TGTGCCAGTAGTATTGGGCCATCAGCCCAGCATTTT TRBV19 many TRBJ1-5 -
CATSRPTGNQPQHF TGTGCCACCAGCAGACCCACAGGGAATCAGCCCCAGCATTTT TRBV15 - TRBJ1-5 -
CASARDRGRTYNSPLHF TGTGCCAGCGCCCGGGACAGGGGCCGTACCTATAATTCACCCCTCCACTTT TRBV6-1 many TRBJ1-6 TRBD1
CASRNRGLVDEQYF TGTGCCAGCAGGAACAGGGGGCTTGTCGACGAGCAGTACTTC TRBV10-3 - TRBJ2-7 TRBD1
CASSLDPGRIYGYTF TGTGCCAGCAGCTTAGATCCAGGGAGAATCTATGGCTACACCTTC TRBV11-2 once TRBJ1-2 -